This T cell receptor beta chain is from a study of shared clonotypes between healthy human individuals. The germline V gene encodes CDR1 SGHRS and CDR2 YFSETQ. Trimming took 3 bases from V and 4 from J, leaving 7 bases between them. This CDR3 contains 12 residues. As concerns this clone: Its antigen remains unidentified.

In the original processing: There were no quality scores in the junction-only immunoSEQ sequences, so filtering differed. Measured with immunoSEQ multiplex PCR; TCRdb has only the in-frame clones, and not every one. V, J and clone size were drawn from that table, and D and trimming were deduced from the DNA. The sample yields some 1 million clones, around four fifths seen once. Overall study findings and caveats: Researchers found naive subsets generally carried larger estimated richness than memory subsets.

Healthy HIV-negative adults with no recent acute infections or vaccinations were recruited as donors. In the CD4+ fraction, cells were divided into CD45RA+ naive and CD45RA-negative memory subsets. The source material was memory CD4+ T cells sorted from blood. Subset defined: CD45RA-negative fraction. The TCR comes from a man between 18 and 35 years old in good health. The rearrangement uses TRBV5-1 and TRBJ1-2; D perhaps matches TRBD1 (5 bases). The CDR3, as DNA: TGCGCCAGCAGCTCTGGGACCTATGGCTACACCTTC. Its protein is CASSSGTYGYTF.